The 10 T cell receptor beta chains given below trace back to one sample, sequenced in a study of Ad26.COV2.S vaccination and SARS-CoV-2 variants. Treatment specified: some 20 received Ad26.COV2.S at low or high dose, single or two shots; 5 received placebo; per-sample allocation not given. Sampling was performed 63 days after the first vaccine or placebo injection. Assay used: immunoSEQ multiplex PCR; TCRdb lists only in-frame clones, some missing. This repertoire shows fewer than 500,000 clones, nearly 90% found once; its top ten account for approximately 2.5%. The sequencing here drew on peripheral blood, taken in a trial of Ad26.COV2.S vaccine versus placebo. Receptors were obtained from a person aged 18 to 59 who received the Ad26.COV2.S COVID-19 vaccine or a placebo.

The V gene is TRBV10-3, the J gene TRBJ1-5, with D perhaps matching TRBD1 (5 bases). The CDR3 is made up of 15 amino acids. Trimming pared 7 bases from V and 5 bases from J, leaving 18 bases between. Germline CDR1 reads ENHRY; CDR2 reads SYGVKD. The CDR3: CAIKNSSGGHQPQHF. The CDR3 DNA follows: TGTGCCATCAAGAACTCATCGGGGGGTCATCAGCCCCAGCATTTT.

The chain uses TRBV5-6 and TRBJ2-7; D remains unclear. Germline lookup yields CDR1 SGHDT and CDR2 YYEEEE. The CDR3 totals 14 residues. V dropped 2 bases and J dropped 1 base, with 10 bases sitting between them. The CDR3 DNA is TGTGCCAGCAGCTTTCTGGACCGTTCCTACGAGCAGTACGTC. Translation gives CASSFLDRSYEQYV.

This chain connects TRBV5-6 to TRBJ2-5; D not certain. The CDR3 runs to 14 residues. Trimming stripped 1 base from V and 3 bases from J, with 10 bases between. CDR1 and CDR2 (germline): SGHDT, YYEEEE. In DNA, the CDR3 is TGTGCCAGCAGCTTGAATTCGGCGGAAGAGACCCAGTACTTC. Its protein is CASSLNSAEETQYF.

J is TRBJ1-1 and V is TRBV2; D not certain. Germline-derived CDR1 and CDR2 are SNHLY and FYNNEI. V was pared by 5 bases and J by 4 bases, with 14 bases between. The CDR3 contains 14 residues. Here the CDR3 reads CASSLRSWSTEAFF. The CDR3 nucleotides are TGTGCCAGCAGTCTAAGGAGTTGGTCCACTGAAGCTTTCTTT.

The table lists this clone with a count of one. The V gene is TRBV7-9, the J gene TRBJ2-7; D not resolved. Per the germline V gene, CDR1 is SEHNR and CDR2 is FQNEAQ (reference sequence). V gave up 2 bases and J gave up 0 bases, with 8 bases separating them. This CDR3 region has 14 residues. The CDR3 reads CASSLNTYSYEQYF. CDR3 nucleotides: TGTGCCAGCAGCTTAAACACCTACTCCTACGAGCAGTACTTC.

This clone was seen a single time. The chain recombines TRBV10-3 with TRBJ2-3; 9 nucleotides agree with TRBD2. The CDR3 has 15 amino acids. V lost 11 bases, J lost 0 bases, and 9 bases stayed unmatched. Per germline, CDR1 ENHRY and CDR2 SYGVKD. The CDR3 sequence is CAVSGGDLSTDTQYF. CDR3 DNA sequence: TGTGCCGTTAGCGGGGGAGATCTGAGCACAGATACGCAGTATTTT.

This rearrangement joins TRBV5-4 to TRBJ1-2, with 10 nucleotides matching TRBD1. This CDR3 is 17 amino acids long. Per the germline V gene, CDR1 is SGHNT and CDR2 is YYREEE (reference sequence). Trimming cost V 0 bases and J 8 bases; bases outside gene matches: 13. The DNA of the CDR3 is TGTGCCAGCAGCTTGGGGGGGACAGGGGATCGAGTCGGCGGCTACACCTTC. It yields the protein CASSLGGTGDRVGGYTF.

This clone has a handful of counts. The chain joins TRBV29-1 to TRBJ1-1; maybe TRBD1 (6 bases). This CDR3 is 13 amino acids long. The germline V and J ends were trimmed by 6 bases and 0 bases, with 11 bases remaining between them. Germline CDR1 SQVTM, CDR2 ANQGSEA. CDR3 loop: CSVQQGMNTEAFF. CDR3 sequence (DNA): TGCAGCGTCCAACAGGGCATGAACACTGAAGCTTTCTTT.

The J gene is TRBJ2-7, the V gene TRBV21-1. TRBV21-1 represents a pseudogene. The CDR3 has 15 amino acids. The CDR3 DNA is TGTGCCAGCAAAGGGGAGAGGGACCAGACCTACGAGCAGTACGTC. Its translation is CASKGERDQTYEQYV.

The chain couples TRBV5-1 to TRBJ2-1, with D possibly being TRBD1 (5 bases). This CDR3 comprises 13 residues. V was cut by 4 bases and J by 4 bases, with 9 bases left in between. The germline gives CDR1 SGHRS, CDR2 YFSETQ. CDR3 loop: CASSVGDYNEQFF. Here the CDR3 DNA reads TGCGCCAGCAGCGTAGGGGATTACAATGAGCAGTTCTTC. The complete variable domain, with remaining parts taken from reference TRBV5-1 and TRBJ2-1, reads KAGVTQTPRYLIKTRGQQVTLSCSPISGHRSVSWYQQTPGQGLQFLFEYFSETQRNKGNFPGRFSGRQFSNSRSEMNVSTLELGDSALYLCASSVGDYNEQFFGPGTRLTVL.